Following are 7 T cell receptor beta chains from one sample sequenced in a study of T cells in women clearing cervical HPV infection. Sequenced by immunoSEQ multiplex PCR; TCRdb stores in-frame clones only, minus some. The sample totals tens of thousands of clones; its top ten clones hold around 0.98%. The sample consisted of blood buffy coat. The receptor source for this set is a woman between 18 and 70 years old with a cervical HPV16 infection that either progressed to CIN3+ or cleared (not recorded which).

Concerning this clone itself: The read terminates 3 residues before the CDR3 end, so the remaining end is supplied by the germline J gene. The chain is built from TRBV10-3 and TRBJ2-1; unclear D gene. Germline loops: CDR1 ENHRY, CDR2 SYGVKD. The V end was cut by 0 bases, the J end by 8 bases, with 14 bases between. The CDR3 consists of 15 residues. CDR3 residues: CAISESRVASYEQFF. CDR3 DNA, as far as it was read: TGTGCCATCAGTGAGTCACGGGTGGCTAGTTATGAG.

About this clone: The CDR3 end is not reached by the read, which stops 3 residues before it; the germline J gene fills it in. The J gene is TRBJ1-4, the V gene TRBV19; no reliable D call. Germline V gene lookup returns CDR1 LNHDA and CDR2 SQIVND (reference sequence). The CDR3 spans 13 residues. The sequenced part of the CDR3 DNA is TGTGCCAGTAGTGCGGGCTATAATTCACCA. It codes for CASSAGYNSP. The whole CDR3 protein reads CASSAGYNSPLFF.

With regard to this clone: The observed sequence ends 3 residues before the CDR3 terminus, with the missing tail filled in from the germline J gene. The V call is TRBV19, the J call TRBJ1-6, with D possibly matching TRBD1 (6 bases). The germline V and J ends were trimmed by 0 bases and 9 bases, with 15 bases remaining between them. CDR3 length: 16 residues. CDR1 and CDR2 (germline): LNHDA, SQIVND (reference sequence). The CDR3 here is CASSIDRTAVTSPLHF. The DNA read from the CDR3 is TGTGCCAGTAGTATAGACCGGACAGCAGTCACTTCACCC.

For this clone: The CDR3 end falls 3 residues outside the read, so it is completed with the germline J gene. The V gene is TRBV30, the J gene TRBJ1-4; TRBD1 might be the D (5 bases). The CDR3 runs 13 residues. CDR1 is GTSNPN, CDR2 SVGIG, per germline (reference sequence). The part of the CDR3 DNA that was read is TGTGCCTGGAGTTTCCCTCCACACAGGAGA. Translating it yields CAWSFPPHRR. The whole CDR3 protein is CAWSFPPHRRLFF.

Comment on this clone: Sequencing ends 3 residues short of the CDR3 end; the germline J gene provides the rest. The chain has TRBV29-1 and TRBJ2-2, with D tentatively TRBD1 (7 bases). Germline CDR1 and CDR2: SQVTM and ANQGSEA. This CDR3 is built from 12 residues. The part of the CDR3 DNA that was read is TGCAGCGCCGCAGGGGGGAATGAGAAG. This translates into CSAAGGNEK. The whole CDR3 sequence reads CSAAGGNEKLFF.

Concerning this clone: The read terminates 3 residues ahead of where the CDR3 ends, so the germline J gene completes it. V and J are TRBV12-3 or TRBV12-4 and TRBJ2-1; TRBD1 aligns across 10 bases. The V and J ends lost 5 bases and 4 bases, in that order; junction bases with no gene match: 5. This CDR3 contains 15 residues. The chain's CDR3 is CASSPRTGGYNEQFF. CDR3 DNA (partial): TGTGCCAGCAGTCCCCGGACAGGGGGGTACAATGAG.

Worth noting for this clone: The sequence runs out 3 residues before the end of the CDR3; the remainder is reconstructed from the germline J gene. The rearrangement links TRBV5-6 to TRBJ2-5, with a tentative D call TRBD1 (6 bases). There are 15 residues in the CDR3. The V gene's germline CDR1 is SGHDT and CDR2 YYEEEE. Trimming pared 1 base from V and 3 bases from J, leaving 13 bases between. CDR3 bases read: TGTGCCAGCAGCTTGCAACGGACAGCAAAAGAGACC. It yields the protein CASSLQRTAKET. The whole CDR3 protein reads CASSLQRTAKETQYF. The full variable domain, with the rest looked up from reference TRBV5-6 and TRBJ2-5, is DAGVTQSPTHLIKTRGQQVTLRCSPKSGHDTVSWYQQALGQGPQFIFQYYEEEERQRGNFPDRFSGHQFPNYSSELNVNALLLGDSALYLCASSLQRTAKETQYFGPGTRLLVL.